Described below is a single TCR beta chain sequence and its context. Source study methods: The assay estimated nucleated cells by amplifying reference gene primers. Assay used: immunoSEQ multiplex PCR; TCRdb lists only in-frame clones, some missing. V and J calls and clone size are those listed in that table; D and trimming were worked out from the DNA. Of 290,000 or so clones listed, approximately 86% are singletons. The entry originates in a study of blood T cell repertoires in COVID-19. Overall study context: T cells, B-cell-depleted T cells, or PBMCs provided the cDNA or gDNA that served as material.

V was cut by 6 bases and J by 6 bases, with 15 bases left in between. In germline, CDR1 is MNHEY, CDR2 SVGAGI. The length of the CDR3 is 15 residues. V is TRBV6-5 and J is TRBJ1-6; D not resolved. The sample taken for sequencing was peripheral blood. The clonotype was recovered from a man between 65 and 80 years old with acute or convalescent COVID-19. Here the CDR3 reads CASSSPRRSNSPLHF. The DNA of the CDR3 is TGTGCCAGCAGCTCACCTCGGAGGAGTAATTCACCCCTCCACTTT.